The clone carrying this TCR beta chain was counted once. The entry originates in a study of blood T cell repertoires in COVID-19. Trimming at V came to 4 bases and at J to 12 bases, leaving 6 bases not matched to a gene. Germline V gives CDR1 MNHEY, CDR2 SMNVEV (reference sequence). The CDR3 is made up of 13 amino acids. Assay used: immunoSEQ multiplex PCR; TCRdb lists only in-frame clones, some missing. This table holds about 110,000 clones, 70% to 90% found once. This TCR was sampled from a human donor in a cohort sampled during active COVID-19. The chain employs TRBV27 and TRBJ2-1; TRBD1 aligns across 10 bases. Sequenced input: peripheral blood. The CDR3 sequence is CASSSTGGSRQFF. The CDR3 DNA is TGTGCCAGCAGTTCGACAGGGGGCTCTCGGCAGTTCTTC.